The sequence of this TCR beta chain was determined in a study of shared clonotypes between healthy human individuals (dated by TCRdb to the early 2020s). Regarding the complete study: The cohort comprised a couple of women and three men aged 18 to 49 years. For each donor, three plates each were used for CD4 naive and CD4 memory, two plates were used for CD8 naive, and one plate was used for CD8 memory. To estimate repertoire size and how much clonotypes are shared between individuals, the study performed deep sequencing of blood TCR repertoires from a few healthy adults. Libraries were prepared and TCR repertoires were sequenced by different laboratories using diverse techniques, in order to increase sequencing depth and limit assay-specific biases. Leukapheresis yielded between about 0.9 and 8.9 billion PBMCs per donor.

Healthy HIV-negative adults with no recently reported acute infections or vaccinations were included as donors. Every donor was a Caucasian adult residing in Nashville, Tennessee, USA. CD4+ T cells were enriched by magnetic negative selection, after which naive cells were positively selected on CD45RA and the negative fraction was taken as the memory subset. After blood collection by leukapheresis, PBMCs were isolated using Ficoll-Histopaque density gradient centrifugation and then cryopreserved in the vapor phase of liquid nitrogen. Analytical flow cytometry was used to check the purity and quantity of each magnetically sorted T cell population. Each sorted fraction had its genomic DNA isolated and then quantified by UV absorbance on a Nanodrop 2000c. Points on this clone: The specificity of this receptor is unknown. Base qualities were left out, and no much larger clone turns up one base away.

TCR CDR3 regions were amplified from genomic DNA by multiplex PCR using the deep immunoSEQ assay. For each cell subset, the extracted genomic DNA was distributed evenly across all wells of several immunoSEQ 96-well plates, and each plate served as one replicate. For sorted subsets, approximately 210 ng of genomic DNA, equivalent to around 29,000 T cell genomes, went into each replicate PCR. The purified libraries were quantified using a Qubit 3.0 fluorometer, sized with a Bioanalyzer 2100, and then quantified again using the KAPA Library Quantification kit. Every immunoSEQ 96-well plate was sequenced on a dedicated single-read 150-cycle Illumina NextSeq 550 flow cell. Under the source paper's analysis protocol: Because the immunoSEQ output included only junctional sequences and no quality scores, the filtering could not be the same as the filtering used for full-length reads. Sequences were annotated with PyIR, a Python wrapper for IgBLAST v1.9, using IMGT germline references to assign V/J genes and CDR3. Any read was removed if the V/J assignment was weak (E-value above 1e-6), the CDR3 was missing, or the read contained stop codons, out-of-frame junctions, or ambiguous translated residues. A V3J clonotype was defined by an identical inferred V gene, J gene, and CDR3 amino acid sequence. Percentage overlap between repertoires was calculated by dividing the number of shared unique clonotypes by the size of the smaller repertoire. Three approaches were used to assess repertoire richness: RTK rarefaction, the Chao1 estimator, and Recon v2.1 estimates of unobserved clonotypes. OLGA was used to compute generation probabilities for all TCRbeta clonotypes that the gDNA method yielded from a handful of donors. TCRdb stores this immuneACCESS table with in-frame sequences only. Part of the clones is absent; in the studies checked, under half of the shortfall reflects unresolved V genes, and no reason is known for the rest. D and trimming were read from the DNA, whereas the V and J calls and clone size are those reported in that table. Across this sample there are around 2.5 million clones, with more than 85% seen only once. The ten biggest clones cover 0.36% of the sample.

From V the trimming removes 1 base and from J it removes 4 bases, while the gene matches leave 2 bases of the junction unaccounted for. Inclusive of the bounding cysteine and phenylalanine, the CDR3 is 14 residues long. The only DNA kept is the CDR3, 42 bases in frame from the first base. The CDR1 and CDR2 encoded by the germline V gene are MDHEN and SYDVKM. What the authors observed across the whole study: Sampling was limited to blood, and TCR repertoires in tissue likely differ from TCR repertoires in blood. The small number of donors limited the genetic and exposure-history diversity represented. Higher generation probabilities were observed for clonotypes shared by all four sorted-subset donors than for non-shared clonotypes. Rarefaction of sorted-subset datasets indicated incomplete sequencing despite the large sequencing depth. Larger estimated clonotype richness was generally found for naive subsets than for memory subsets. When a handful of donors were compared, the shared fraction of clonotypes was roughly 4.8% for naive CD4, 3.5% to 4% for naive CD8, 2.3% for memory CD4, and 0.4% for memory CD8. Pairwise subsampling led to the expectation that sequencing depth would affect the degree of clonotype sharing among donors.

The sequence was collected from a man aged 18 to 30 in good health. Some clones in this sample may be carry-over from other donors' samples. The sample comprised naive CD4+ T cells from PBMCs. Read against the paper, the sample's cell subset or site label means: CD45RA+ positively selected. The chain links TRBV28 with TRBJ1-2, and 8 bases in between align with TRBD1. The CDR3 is CASSLSGGAYGYTF. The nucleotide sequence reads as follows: TGTGCCAGCAGTTTATCAGGGGGCGCCTATGGCTACACCTTC.